This is a list of T cell receptor beta chains from one sample in a study of blood T cell repertoires in COVID-19. Assay used: immunoSEQ multiplex PCR; TCRdb lists only in-frame clones, some missing. In the table there are 150,000 to 200,000 clones, roughly 82% of which are singletons. Sample: PBMCs or T cells enriched from blood (not recorded which). These receptors originate from a man aged 50-59 years who had recovered from COVID-19. CDR3s include the opening cysteine and the closing phenylalanine or tryptophan. The D gene is left open where the match is weak.

d_call: .; j_call: TRBJ1-5; v_call: TRBV19; cdr3_aa: CASTTDGISNQPQHF
d_call: .; j_call: TRBJ2-5; v_call: TRBV27; cdr3_aa: CARLMETQYF
d_call: TRBD1; j_call: TRBJ1-5; v_call: TRBV4-1; cdr3_aa: CASSQDPTGIQPQHF
d_call: TRBD2; j_call: TRBJ2-5; v_call: TRBV3-1/TRBV3-2; cdr3_aa: CASSQDRAGAETQYF
d_call: TRBD1; j_call: TRBJ1-5; v_call: TRBV30; cdr3_aa: CAWSVPYPPGQVWRQPQHF
d_call: TRBD2; j_call: TRBJ2-3; v_call: TRBV9; cdr3_aa: CASSAVGTSWGDTQYF
d_call: .; j_call: TRBJ2-5; v_call: TRBV21-1; cdr3_aa: CASSSGPTGEETQYF
d_call: TRBD1; j_call: TRBJ1-5; v_call: TRBV19; cdr3_aa: CASSPTGKGNQPQHF
d_call: TRBD1; j_call: TRBJ1-2; v_call: TRBV19; cdr3_aa: CASSTPGTAYGYTF
d_call: TRBD2; j_call: TRBJ2-2; v_call: TRBV11-3; cdr3_aa: CASSPAGLTNTGELFF
d_call: TRBD2; j_call: TRBJ2-4; v_call: TRBV13; cdr3_aa: CASSLLAGEIQYF
d_call: .; j_call: TRBJ2-3; v_call: TRBV7-3; cdr3_aa: CASSLTPLAFSTDTQYF
d_call: .; j_call: TRBJ1-1; v_call: TRBV19; cdr3_aa: CASSIGQNTEAFF
d_call: .; j_call: TRBJ2-2; v_call: TRBV4-2; cdr3_aa: CASSQVGDWPGELFF
d_call: .; j_call: TRBJ2-7; v_call: TRBV3-1/TRBV3-2; cdr3_aa: CASSHAGGIRSYEQYF
d_call: .; j_call: TRBJ2-2; v_call: TRBV4-2; cdr3_aa: CASSQDVGGRTGELFF
d_call: .; j_call: TRBJ1-2; v_call: TRBV7-8; cdr3_aa: CASRGRDYGYTF
d_call: TRBD2; j_call: TRBJ2-7; v_call: TRBV5-4; cdr3_aa: CASSLVGGSLYEQYF
d_call: TRBD1; j_call: TRBJ1-4; v_call: TRBV6-5; cdr3_aa: CASSRRTGVNEKLFF
d_call: TRBD1; j_call: TRBJ1-6; v_call: TRBV28; cdr3_aa: CASGFQGVGSPLHF
d_call: .; j_call: TRBJ2-1; v_call: TRBV5-5; cdr3_aa: CASSQGDSYNEQFF
d_call: .; j_call: TRBJ1-1; v_call: TRBV19; cdr3_aa: CASSAELRLNTEAFF
d_call: TRBD1; j_call: TRBJ1-2; v_call: TRBV29-1; cdr3_aa: CSVQTGAGGYTF
d_call: TRBD1; j_call: TRBJ1-6; v_call: TRBV6-5; cdr3_aa: CAIRTGDVGNSPLHF
d_call: TRBD1; j_call: TRBJ2-1; v_call: TRBV12-3/TRBV12-4; cdr3_aa: CASKQGVNEQFF
d_call: TRBD1; j_call: TRBJ2-5; v_call: TRBV9; cdr3_aa: CASRGSGQGMETQYF
d_call: .; j_call: TRBJ1-2; v_call: TRBV19; cdr3_aa: CASSISGQGYGYTF